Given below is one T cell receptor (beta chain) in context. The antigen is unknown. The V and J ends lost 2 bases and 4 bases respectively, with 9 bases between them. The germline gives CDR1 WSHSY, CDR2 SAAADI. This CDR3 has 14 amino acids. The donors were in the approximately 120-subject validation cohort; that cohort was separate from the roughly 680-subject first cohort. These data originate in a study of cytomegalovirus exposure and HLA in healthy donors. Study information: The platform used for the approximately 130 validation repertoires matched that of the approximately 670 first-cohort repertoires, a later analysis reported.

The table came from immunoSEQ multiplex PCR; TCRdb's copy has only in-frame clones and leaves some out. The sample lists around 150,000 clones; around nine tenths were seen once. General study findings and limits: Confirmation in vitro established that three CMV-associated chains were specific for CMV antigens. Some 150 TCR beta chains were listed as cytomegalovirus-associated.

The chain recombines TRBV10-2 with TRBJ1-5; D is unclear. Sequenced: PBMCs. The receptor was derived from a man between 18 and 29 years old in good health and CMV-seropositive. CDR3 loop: CASSESGGNQPQHF. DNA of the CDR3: TGCGCCAGCAGTGAGAGTGGCGGAAATCAGCCCCAGCATTTT.